Shown below are 21 T cell receptor beta chains from a single sample sequenced in a study of breast tumors, draining lymph nodes, adjacent tissues. TCRdb re-derived calls from the multiplex PCR reads in MiXCR, one entry per CDR3 protein. The sample has 60,000 to 70,000 distinct CDR3 sequences, 45% to 60% seen once. The specimen was breast tumor tissue. These receptors originate from a female donor with breast cancer. Some clones in this sample may be carry-over from other donors' samples.

This clonotype was observed a few times. This may stem from a read error, because a much larger clone lies one nucleotide away. The chain uses TRBV9 and TRBJ1-3; D is perhaps TRBD1 (5 bases). This CDR3 is built from 15 residues. Germline-derived CDR1 and CDR2 are SGDLS and YYNGEE. The CDR3 spells CASSVGTGPGNTTYF. The CDR3 coding sequence is TGTGCCAGCAGCGTAGGAACAGGCCCTGGAAACACCACATATTTT.

A note on this clonotype: At one end the junction does not follow the germline gene, possibly because of a read error. The V and J genes are TRBV12-5 and TRBJ2-5; D perhaps matches TRBD2 (5 bases). The CDR3 contains 13 residues. Germline-derived CDR1 and CDR2 are LGHNT and FRNRAP. The CDR3 reads CTSGHTDQETQHF. The DNA of the CDR3 is TGTACTAGTGGGCATACAGACCAAGAGACCCAGCACTTC.

The chain recombines TRBV2 with TRBJ1-4; 7 bases match TRBD1. The CDR3 consists of 15 residues. V dropped 3 bases and J dropped 4; count of bases not matched to a gene: 5. The V gene's germline CDR1 is SNHLY and CDR2 FYNNEI. The CDR3 DNA follows: TGTGCCAGCAGTGATGAGGGACAGTTTAATGAAAAACTGTTTTTT. It codes for CASSDEGQFNEKLFF.

This chain links TRBV7-2 with TRBJ2-1, with TRBD1 identical over 7 bases. The V segment lost 3 bases and the J segment 10 bases; nucleotides outside the gene matches: 6. This CDR3 has 13 residues. Germline CDR1 and CDR2: SGHTA and FQGNSA. For the CDR3, the DNA is TGTGCCAGCAGCTTCCTACAGGGGTGGGAGCAGTTCTTC. This gives the protein CASSFLQGWEQFF.

The chain combines TRBV2 with TRBJ2-1, with 7 bases fitting TRBD1. The V gene end was trimmed by 6 bases and the J gene end by 4 bases; junction bases not matched to a gene: 9. This CDR3 has 15 amino acids. Germline CDR1 and CDR2: SNHLY and FYNNEI. CDR3 amino acids: CASRLPGQYYNEQFF. CDR3 DNA: TGTGCCAGCAGACTCCCGGGACAGTATTACAATGAGCAGTTCTTC.

This clonotype has at least ten counts. The chain uses TRBV20-1 and TRBJ2-5; no reliable D call. CDR1 is DFQATT, CDR2 SNEGSKA, per germline (reference sequence). Between the trimmed V and J ends, which lost 4 bases and 5 bases, there was a span of 11 bases. The CDR3 length is 12 residues. CDR3 sequence reads: CSATLDEETQYF. The CDR3 bases are TGCAGTGCTACCCTGGACGAGGAGACCCAGTACTTC.

V gene TRBV12-3 or TRBV12-4 combines with J gene TRBJ2-7, with 7 bases identical to TRBD2. The J segment lost 3 bases and the V segment lost 6 bases, leaving 8 bases of the junction unmatched. This CDR3 contains 14 residues. CDR3 amino acids: CASRTSGAVYEQYF. In nucleotides, the CDR3 is TGTGCCAGCAGGACCAGCGGGGCGGTCTACGAGCAGTACTTC.

This clonotype is a singleton in its sample. One end of the junction fails to match germline, which may point to a read error. This sequence joins TRBV9 and TRBJ1-2; TRBD1 agrees at 7 bases. The CDR3 consists of 15 residues. Germline V gene lookup returns CDR1 SGDLS and CDR2 YYNGEE. The CDR3 region has the DNA TGTGCCGGCAGCGCAGGGGGGGGGCGCAACTATGGCTACACCTTC. Translating it yields CAGSAGGGRNYGYTF.

The J gene is TRBJ2-7, the V gene TRBV29-1; a possible D gene is TRBD2 (6 bases). The CDR3 sequence is 13 residues long. Trimming pared 7 bases from V and 7 bases from J, leaving 20 bases between. Germline V gene data show CDR1 as SQVTM and CDR2 as ANQGSEA. CDR3 residues: CSAGFRGAGEQYF. The CDR3 DNA follows: TGCAGCGCTGGGTTTAGAGGGGCGGGGGAGCAGTACTTC.

On this clonotype: A read error is possible here, since a much larger clone lies one base away. The genes are TRBV12-3 or TRBV12-4 and TRBJ2-1, with D perhaps TRBD1 (6 bases). The CDR3 runs 14 residues. Trimming took 7 bases from V and 7 from J, leaving 17 bases between them. The CDR3 loop reads CASTDQGSLNEQFF. The DNA for the CDR3 is TGTGCCAGCACAGACCAGGGGTCCCTTAATGAGCAGTTCTTC.

This chain links TRBV13 with TRBJ2-6, with D tentatively TRBD1 (6 bases). Germline V gene sequence: CDR1 PRHDT, CDR2 FYEKMQ (reference sequence). The V gene lost 6 bases and the J gene lost 4 bases, with 10 bases spanning the gap. This CDR3 region has 14 residues. This CDR3 reads CASSRQVGANVLTF. The CDR3 DNA reads as TGTGCCAGCAGTCGACAGGTAGGGGCCAACGTCCTGACTTTC.

The V call is TRBV7-9, the J call TRBJ2-1; TRBD2 matches at 8 bases. CDR1 and CDR2 from the germline V gene are SEHNR and FQNEAQ (reference sequence). This CDR3 spans 11 amino acids. The ends lost 5 bases at V and 11 bases at J; junction bases unmatched: 2. CDR3 DNA sequence: TGTGCCAGCAGCGGGACTAGTAAGCAGTTCTTC. It codes for CASSGTSKQFF.

The J gene is TRBJ2-5, the V gene TRBV6-6; D is unresolved. Looked up from germline, CDR1 is MNHNY and CDR2 is SVGAGI (reference sequence). CDR3 size: 13 residues. V was shortened by 2 bases and J by 5 bases, with 9 bases between the two germline ends. As DNA, the CDR3 is TGTGCCAGCAGTTACCAACCGACGGAGACCCAGTACTTC. The encoded protein is CASSYQPTETQYF.

The gene calls are TRBV29-1 and TRBJ2-5; the D gene is possibly TRBD2 (7 bases). Trimming removed 6 bases at V and 3 bases at J, with 11 bases between. The CDR3 sequence is 12 residues long. Looked up from germline, CDR1 is SQVTM and CDR2 is ANQGSEA. CDR3 nucleotides: TGCAGCGTCGGAGGGGGGGAAGAGACCCAGTACTTC. The encoded protein is CSVGGGEETQYF.

The chain carries TRBV6-4 and TRBJ2-1; TRBD1 is a possible D gene (5 bases). The V end lost 0 bases, the J end lost 10 bases, and 13 bases lay between the germline ends. The CDR3 totals 14 residues. CDR1 is MRHNA and CDR2 is SNTAGT in the germline V gene. The CDR3 DNA follows: TGTGCCAGCAGTGACTCGTACAGGTTTAGAGAGCAGTTCTTC. It codes for CASSDSYRFREQFF.

This clonotype is termed medium-sized. The V call is TRBV5-5, the J call TRBJ2-7; 9 bases map to TRBD2. The CDR3 totals 15 residues. Germline V gene sequence: CDR1 SGHKS, CDR2 YYEKEE (reference sequence). After removal of 4 bases from V and 7 bases from J, the junction contained 12 bases not matched to a gene. The CDR3 DNA reads TGTGCCAGCAGCCTGGCGGGGGGGGAAGGACGGGAGCAGTACTTC. Protein sequence: CASSLAGGEGREQYF.

The table lists this clonotype with many counts. Possible read error: a much larger clone is one base away. The CDR3: CSASAWGANALTF. The CDR3 nucleotides are TGCAGTGCTAGTGCGTGGGGGGCCAACGCCCTGACTTTC. The chain combines TRBV20-1 with TRBJ2-6, with D perhaps matching TRBD1 or TRBD2 (6 bases each). The CDR3 is 13 amino acids. CDR1 is DFQATT and CDR2 is SNEGSKA in the germline V gene (reference sequence).

V is TRBV6-1 and J is TRBJ2-7; D remains ambiguous. Germline assignment: CDR1 MNHNS and CDR2 SASEGT. Trimming shortened V by 7 bases and J by 2 bases, and 9 bases separated the two germline ends. This CDR3 comprises 12 residues. The CDR3 sequence: CASKDGPYEQYF. The CDR3 DNA reads TGTGCCAGCAAGGACGGCCCCTACGAGCAGTACTTC.

The chain carries TRBV24-1 and TRBJ2-5; tentatively, D is TRBD2 (5 bases). This CDR3 is 15 amino acids long. V shed 3 bases and J shed 9 bases, with 19 bases lying between them. CDR1 KGHDR and CDR2 SFDVKD come from the germline V gene. The CDR3, as DNA: TGTGCCACCAGTGATCCCCGACTACGGAAGATGTCCCAGTACTTC. Translating it yields CATSDPRLRKMSQYF.

The chain has TRBV19 and TRBJ1-3, with D maybe TRBD1 (5 bases). V was trimmed by 3 bases and J by 0 bases, leaving 9 bases between them. Germline CDR1 reads LNHDA; CDR2 reads SQIVND (reference sequence). This CDR3 is 15 amino acids long. CDR3 coding DNA: TGTGCCAGTAGTATGGGACGGGCCTCTGGAAACACCATATATTTT. Its protein is CASSMGRASGNTIYF.

The chain uses TRBV9 and TRBJ1-2, with 9 bases fitting TRBD1. CDR1 and CDR2 from the germline V gene are SGDLS and YYNGEE. The CDR3 has 14 residues. Losses at the gene ends were 4 bases for V and 6 bases for J; bases not matched to a gene: 7. DNA for the CDR3: TGTGCCAGCAGCCCAGGGACAGGGAAACATGGCTACACCTTC. This gives the protein CASSPGTGKHGYTF.